The present T cell receptor (beta chain) was sequenced within a study of shared clonotypes between healthy human individuals. Sequencing was performed with immunoSEQ multiplex PCR; in TCRdb, only in-frame clones are kept and a portion is missing. The top ten hold nearly 1.5% of the sample, which has about 960,000 clones, approximately 76% seen once. Broader study findings: Collection of samples was limited to blood; tissue repertoires likely differ.

Note on this clone: Its specificity is unknown.

The length of the CDR3 is 14 residues. Germline assignment: CDR1 SGHRS and CDR2 YFSETQ. The V end lost 5 bases, the J end lost 2 bases, and 10 bases lay between the germline ends. CD4+ cells yielded CD45RA+ naive and CD45RA-negative memory subsets. Sequenced sample: memory CD4+ T cells sorted from blood. Subset meaning: CD45RA-negative fraction. This receptor was obtained from a man between 18 and 35 years old in good health. V gene TRBV5-1 combines with J gene TRBJ1-4; possibly TRBD1 for D (5 bases). CDR3 residues: CASRSGYTNEKLFF. CDR3 bases: TGCGCCAGCAGATCAGGGTACACTAATGAAAAACTGTTTTTT.